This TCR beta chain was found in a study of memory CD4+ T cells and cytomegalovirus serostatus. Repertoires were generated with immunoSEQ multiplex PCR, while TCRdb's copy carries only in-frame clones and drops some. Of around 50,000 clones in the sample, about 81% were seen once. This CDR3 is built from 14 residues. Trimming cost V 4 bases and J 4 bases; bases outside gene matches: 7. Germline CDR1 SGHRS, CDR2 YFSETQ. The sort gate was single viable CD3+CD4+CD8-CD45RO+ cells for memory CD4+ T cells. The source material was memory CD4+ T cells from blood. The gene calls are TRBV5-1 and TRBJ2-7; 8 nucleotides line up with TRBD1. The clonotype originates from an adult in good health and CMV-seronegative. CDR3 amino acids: CASSPGTGQYEQYF. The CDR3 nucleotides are TGCGCCAGCAGCCCCGGGACAGGCCAGTACGAGCAGTACTTC.